This is a list of T cell receptor beta chains from one sample in a study of T cells in localized non-small cell lung cancer. Some clones are missing from TCRdb's copy, which holds only in-frame ones; the method was immunoSEQ multiplex PCR. The profile covers 7,000 to 7,500 clones, with more than 20% appearing a single time and roughly 3.9% taken by the ten largest. The source was lung tumor tissue, collected before any cancer treatment. All receptors come from a man aged 35 to 70 with stage III squamous cell lung carcinoma. Both conserved end residues are part of each CDR3. The order of the fields is D gene, clone size, J gene, V gene, CDR3 DNA, CDR3 protein. D genes are given only for firm matches. Size is stated for part of the rows, as once, few or many counts, or as a class when the clone is expanded.

d_gene: .
abundance: .
j_gene: TRBJ2-3
v_gene: TRBV6-8
CDR3nt: TGTGCCAGCAGAACGGCCACAGATACGCAGTATTTT
CDR3aa: CASRTATDTQYF

d_gene: TRBD1
abundance: .
j_gene: TRBJ1-2
v_gene: TRBV28
CDR3nt: TGTGCCAGCACCGGGACAGGGGCCTTCTATGGCTACACCTTC
CDR3aa: CASTGTGAFYGYTF

d_gene: .
abundance: .
j_gene: TRBJ2-3
v_gene: TRBV29-1
CDR3nt: TGCAGCACCAACTCGGGGGCCACAGATACGCAGTATTTT
CDR3aa: CSTNSGATDTQYF

d_gene: .
abundance: .
j_gene: TRBJ1-2
v_gene: TRBV28
CDR3nt: TGTGCCAGCAGTTTAGGCAGCTATGGCTACACCTTC
CDR3aa: CASSLGSYGYTF

d_gene: TRBD2
abundance: once
j_gene: TRBJ2-3
v_gene: TRBV18
CDR3nt: TGTGCCAGCTCCCCTCAAGCGGGGGCCTCCACAGATACGCAGTATTTT
CDR3aa: CASSPQAGASTDTQYF

d_gene: TRBD1
abundance: few
j_gene: TRBJ1-1
v_gene: TRBV11-3
CDR3nt: TGTGCCAGCAGCCAAGCCTCCGGGACAGAGGAAGCTTTCTTT
CDR3aa: CASSQASGTEEAFF

d_gene: .
abundance: few
j_gene: TRBJ1-1
v_gene: TRBV6-8
CDR3nt: TGTGCCAGCAGTTATCCAAGGACGAGACGGGACACTGAAGCTTTCTTT
CDR3aa: CASSYPRTRRDTEAFF

d_gene: .
abundance: .
j_gene: TRBJ2-2
v_gene: TRBV18
CDR3nt: TGTGCCAGCTCACCACGGATAGGGCTGGACACCGGGGAGCTGTTTTTT
CDR3aa: CASSPRIGLDTGELFF

d_gene: TRBD2
abundance: medium-sized
j_gene: TRBJ2-5
v_gene: TRBV6-1
CDR3nt: TGTGCCAGCAGTGAAGGGGGGGGTAGGGAGACCCAGTACTTC
CDR3aa: CASSEGGGRETQYF

d_gene: .
abundance: few
j_gene: TRBJ2-7
v_gene: TRBV7-2
CDR3nt: TGTGCCAGCAGCTCCCAAAATTCGTACGAGCAGTACTTC
CDR3aa: CASSSQNSYEQYF

d_gene: TRBD2
abundance: .
j_gene: TRBJ2-3
v_gene: TRBV19
CDR3nt: TGTGCCACCAGGACTAGCGGGGGAAATACGCAGTATTTT
CDR3aa: CATRTSGGNTQYF

d_gene: .
abundance: few
j_gene: TRBJ1-4
v_gene: TRBV9
CDR3nt: TGTGCCAGCAGCGCAGGGACGGGGGAAGTGTTTTTT
CDR3aa: CASSAGTGEVFF

d_gene: .
abundance: .
j_gene: TRBJ1-2
v_gene: TRBV6-4
CDR3nt: TGTGCCAGCAGCCAGGACTATGGCTACACCTTC
CDR3aa: CASSQDYGYTF

d_gene: .
abundance: many
j_gene: TRBJ2-1
v_gene: TRBV6-8
CDR3nt: TGTGCCAGCAGTTACTGGGGACAGGGAGGTAGCGGGAAGCGATACAATGAGCAGTTCTTC
CDR3aa: CASSYWGQGGSGKRYNEQFF

d_gene: TRBD2
abundance: medium-sized
j_gene: TRBJ2-5
v_gene: TRBV6-8
CDR3nt: TGTGCCAGCAGTCGCGGGGGGGAGGAGACCCAGTACTTC
CDR3aa: CASSRGGEETQYF

d_gene: .
abundance: few
j_gene: TRBJ1-2
v_gene: TRBV28
CDR3nt: TGTGCCAGCAGTTCCGCGGAACCTCCTAACTATGGCTACACCTTC
CDR3aa: CASSSAEPPNYGYTF

d_gene: TRBD2
abundance: many
j_gene: TRBJ2-5
v_gene: TRBV11-3
CDR3nt: TGTGCCAGCAGCCTAGGGGCGGGAGGAGAGACCCAGTACTTC
CDR3aa: CASSLGAGGETQYF

d_gene: .
abundance: .
j_gene: TRBJ2-5
v_gene: TRBV11-3
CDR3nt: TGTGCCAGCAGCCCCGGTTGGGGAAGGCAAGAGACCCAGTACTTC
CDR3aa: CASSPGWGRQETQYF

d_gene: TRBD1
abundance: .
j_gene: TRBJ1-2
v_gene: TRBV29-1
CDR3nt: TGCAGCGGAGGTACAGGGGCCACCTATGGCTACACCTTC
CDR3aa: CSGGTGATYGYTF

d_gene: .
abundance: .
j_gene: TRBJ1-6
v_gene: TRBV19
CDR3nt: TGTGCCAGTAGTATAAGTACAGGAGATAATTCACCCCTCCACTTT
CDR3aa: CASSISTGDNSPLHF

d_gene: TRBD1
abundance: .
j_gene: TRBJ1-1
v_gene: TRBV11-3
CDR3nt: TGTGCCAGCAGCTACCCGACAGGGGGTAGATACACTGAAGCTTTCTTT
CDR3aa: CASSYPTGGRYTEAFF

d_gene: .
abundance: few
j_gene: TRBJ2-6
v_gene: TRBV4-1
CDR3nt: TGCGCCAGCAGCCAAAACGGACAGCCGCGCTCTGGGGCCAACGTCCTGACTTTC
CDR3aa: CASSQNGQPRSGANVLTF

d_gene: .
abundance: .
j_gene: TRBJ1-4
v_gene: TRBV19
CDR3nt: TGTGCCAGTAGTATAAACAGGGTGGAGGCAAAACTGTTTTTT
CDR3aa: CASSINRVEAKLFF

d_gene: .
abundance: .
j_gene: TRBJ2-5
v_gene: TRBV19
CDR3nt: TGTGCCAGTAGTATAAATTGGGGCGGAGAGACCCAGTACTTC
CDR3aa: CASSINWGGETQYF

d_gene: TRBD2
abundance: .
j_gene: TRBJ2-1
v_gene: TRBV19
CDR3nt: TGTGCCAGTAGTATAGAGTTGGGCGGGAGAAGGCGCAATGAGCAGTTCTTC
CDR3aa: CASSIELGGRRRNEQFF

d_gene: TRBD2
abundance: .
j_gene: TRBJ2-2
v_gene: TRBV9
CDR3nt: TGTGCCAGCAGATTGGGACTAGCGGCGAACACCGGGGAGCTGTTTTTT
CDR3aa: CASRLGLAANTGELFF